These T cell receptor beta chains were read from a single sample in a study of T cell responses to AZD1222 COVID-19 vaccine. Using immunoSEQ multiplex PCR, the repertoire was profiled, and TCRdb retains in-frame clones only, with some absent. The sample holds fewer than 90,000 clones; 75% to 95% are singletons and the top ten take more than 9%. The specimen comprised peripheral blood, sampled 28 days after the second AZD1222 dose. The receptors were sampled from an adult who received the AZD1222 COVID-19 vaccine. Each CDR3 is given with its conserved first and last residue. D genes are given only for firm matches. Clone size, where shown, is once, few, many, or a class for clones that have expanded.

d_gene: .
j_gene: TRBJ1-5
v_gene: TRBV5-1
abundance: .
CDR3nt: TGCGCCAGCAAGCGGGACACCGATAGCAATCAGCCCCAGCATTTT
CDR3aa: CASKRDTDSNQPQHF

d_gene: .
j_gene: TRBJ1-1
v_gene: TRBV6-4
abundance: once
CDR3nt: TGTGCCAGCAGTGACGGATCGGGAAAAGCTTTCTTT
CDR3aa: CASSDGSGKAFF

d_gene: TRBD2
j_gene: TRBJ2-5
v_gene: TRBV29-1
abundance: .
CDR3nt: TGCAGCGTTACGGGAGGAACCGAGACCCAGTACTTC
CDR3aa: CSVTGGTETQYF

d_gene: .
j_gene: TRBJ1-1
v_gene: TRBV5-1
abundance: once
CDR3nt: TGCGCCAGCAGCTTGGGTGCGGGGAACACTGAAGCTTTCTTT
CDR3aa: CASSLGAGNTEAFF

d_gene: .
j_gene: TRBJ2-7
v_gene: TRBV4-2
abundance: .
CDR3nt: TGTGCCAGCAGCCAGGGGACCCCCCATTACGAGCAGTACTTC
CDR3aa: CASSQGTPHYEQYF

d_gene: .
j_gene: TRBJ1-5
v_gene: TRBV7-2
abundance: .
CDR3nt: TGTGCCAGCAGCTTAGGAGGGCGAGACAATCAGCCCCAGCATTTT
CDR3aa: CASSLGGRDNQPQHF

d_gene: TRBD1
j_gene: TRBJ1-6
v_gene: TRBV14
abundance: .
CDR3nt: TGTGCCAGCAGCTTTCGACAGGGAGTATTGGAAAATTCACCCCTCCACTTT
CDR3aa: CASSFRQGVLENSPLHF

d_gene: TRBD1
j_gene: TRBJ2-7
v_gene: TRBV2
abundance: .
CDR3nt: TGTGCCAGCAGGCGGGACAGGAGCTCCTACGAGCAGTACTTC
CDR3aa: CASRRDRSSYEQYF

d_gene: TRBD2
j_gene: TRBJ2-1
v_gene: TRBV27
abundance: .
CDR3nt: TGTGCCAGCAGTTTATCTAGCGGGGGGACTGAGCAGTTCTTC
CDR3aa: CASSLSSGGTEQFF

d_gene: TRBD1
j_gene: TRBJ1-1
v_gene: TRBV7-9
abundance: .
CDR3nt: TGTGCCAGCAGCCCCCTCCGGGACAGGCGGAACACTGAAGCTTTCTTT
CDR3aa: CASSPLRDRRNTEAFF

d_gene: .
j_gene: TRBJ2-1
v_gene: TRBV30
abundance: .
CDR3nt: TGTGCCTGGCAACAGAGCTCCTACAATGAGCAGTTCTTC
CDR3aa: CAWQQSSYNEQFF

d_gene: .
j_gene: TRBJ2-3
v_gene: TRBV24-1
abundance: .
CDR3nt: TGTGCCACCAGTGCCCCCCCTGGAGATACGCAGTATTTT
CDR3aa: CATSAPPGDTQYF

d_gene: .
j_gene: TRBJ2-2
v_gene: TRBV7-9
abundance: .
CDR3nt: TGTGCCAGCAATCTCGGGGAGCTGTTTTTT
CDR3aa: CASNLGELFF

d_gene: .
j_gene: TRBJ2-1
v_gene: TRBV28
abundance: .
CDR3nt: TGTGCCAGCAGGGCACAGCAATTATCCTACAATGAGCAGTTCTTC
CDR3aa: CASRAQQLSYNEQFF

d_gene: TRBD1
j_gene: TRBJ2-2
v_gene: TRBV18
abundance: .
CDR3nt: TGTGCCAGCAGGGGACAGGTGAACACCGGGGAGCTGTTTTTT
CDR3aa: CASRGQVNTGELFF

d_gene: TRBD1
j_gene: TRBJ1-4
v_gene: TRBV2
abundance: .
CDR3nt: TGTGCCAGCAGAGACAGGGGAAGTAATGAAAAACTGTTTTTT
CDR3aa: CASRDRGSNEKLFF

d_gene: .
j_gene: TRBJ1-1
v_gene: TRBV7-9
abundance: .
CDR3nt: TGTGCCAGCAGCCCATCGGGGCAGGCAAACTTAAAAGCTTTCTTT
CDR3aa: CASSPSGQANLKAFF

d_gene: TRBD1
j_gene: TRBJ1-2
v_gene: TRBV7-8
abundance: .
CDR3nt: TGTGCCAGCAGCTTAGCGCAGGGGACAGTGGGCTATGGCTACACCTTC
CDR3aa: CASSLAQGTVGYGYTF